These T cell receptor beta chains were read from a single sample in a study of CD8 T cells in Susac syndrome. One entry per CDR3 protein results from TCRdb running MiXCR on the immunoSEQ multiplex PCR reads. Altogether roughly 200,000 distinct CDR3 sequences are present, about 93% being singletons, with the ten largest covering 0.099%. Input material: CD4+ T cells from PBMCs. The origin of the receptors is a human donor with Susac syndrome. CDR3s include the opening cysteine and the closing phenylalanine or tryptophan. A D gene is named only where the DNA matches it firmly. Clone size is not always given. Where it is, it says once, few, many or a class for expanded clones.

j_call cdr3_length v_call d_call clone_size cdr3_aa cdr3_nt
TRBJ2-7 11 TRBV28 . . CASSLRYEQYF TGTGCCAGCAGTCTACGCTACGAGCAGTACTTC
TRBJ2-3 17 TRBV5-1 TRBD2 . CASSPGTSGRAWDTQYF TGCGCCAGCAGCCCCGGGACTAGCGGGAGGGCCTGGGATACGCAGTATTTT
TRBJ1-2 14 TRBV2 TRBD1 . CASRQQGGSYGYTF TGTGCCAGCAGACAACAGGGGGGAAGCTATGGCTACACCTTC
TRBJ1-1 15 TRBV9 . . CASSDRGVGNTEAFF TGTGCCAGCAGCGACCGGGGCGTCGGGAACACTGAAGCTTTCTTT
TRBJ1-1 15 TRBV5-1 . . CASSLEQFLRTEAFF TGCGCCAGCAGCTTGGAGCAGTTTTTGAGAACTGAAGCTTTCTTT
TRBJ1-4 19 TRBV6-5 TRBD1 . CASSYYGTGGLATNEKLFF TGTGCCAGCAGTTACTACGGGACAGGGGGCCTCGCAACTAATGAAAAACTGTTTTTT
TRBJ1-4 15 TRBV4-1 . . CASSQDGGRREKLFF TGCGCCAGCAGCCAAGATGGGGGGCGGCGAGAAAAACTGTTTTTT
TRBJ2-6 16 TRBV7-2 TRBD1 once CASSTGRGRGANVLTF TGTGCCTCCTCGACAGGGCGAGGTCGAGGGGCCAACGTCCTGACTTTC
TRBJ1-5 14 TRBV6-6 TRBD1 . CASRGGQGVQPQHF TGTGCCAGCAGAGGGGGACAGGGAGTTCAGCCCCAGCATTTT
TRBJ2-7 14 TRBV7-8 TRBD2 . CASSIRTSVYEQYF TGTGCCAGCAGCATAAGGACTAGCGTCTACGAGCAGTACTTC
TRBJ2-2 16 TRBV15 TRBD2 . CATSRGSGLVTGELFF TGTGCCACCAGCAGAGGTAGCGGGTTGGTCACCGGGGAGCTGTTTTTT
TRBJ2-2 17 TRBV11-2 TRBD2 . CASSRRTSGINTGELFF TGTGCCAGCAGCCGCCGGACTAGCGGGATAAACACCGGGGAGCTGTTTTTT
TRBJ1-5 16 TRBV28 . once CASSLPSGPRNQPQHF TGTGCCAGCAGTTTACCTTCGGGACCGCGGAATCAGCCCCAGCATTTT
TRBJ2-2 13 TRBV10-1 . . CASSEPYTRELFF TGCGCCAGCAGTGAGCCCTACACCAGGGAGCTGTTTTTT
TRBJ2-7 13 TRBV20-1 TRBD2 . CSAGTSGTYEQYF TGCAGTGCTGGGACTAGCGGGACCTACGAGCAGTACTTC
TRBJ2-2 17 TRBV19 . . CASSRLTGDPGTGELFF TGTGCCAGTAGCCGCCTCACGGGGGATCCGGGCACCGGGGAGCTGTTTTTT
TRBJ2-1 14 TRBV7-9 . . CSTSKQSSYNEQFF TGTTCCACCTCGAAACAGAGCTCCTACAATGAGCAGTTCTTC
TRBJ1-1 13 TRBV6-6 TRBD1 . CAGGQGSNTEAFF TGTGCCGGGGGACAGGGATCGAACACTGAAGCTTTCTTT
TRBJ2-2 14 TRBV2 . . CASRGQANTGELFF TGTGCCAGCAGGGGACAAGCGAACACCGGGGAGCTGTTTTTT
TRBJ2-2 13 TRBV12-3/TRBV12-4 . . CASSPSYTGELFF TGTGCCAGCAGTCCCAGCTACACCGGGGAGCTGTTTTTT
TRBJ1-5 14 TRBV30 . once CAWSSSFSNQPQHF TGTGCCTGGAGTAGTAGCTTTAGCAATCAGCCCCAGCATTTT
TRBJ2-3 14 TRBV6-2/TRBV6-3 . . CASSYNGRTDTQYF TGTGCCAGCAGTTACAACGGCCGCACAGATACGCAGTATTTT
TRBJ2-1 16 TRBV6-2/TRBV6-3 TRBD2 . CASSKGRLAAYNEQFF TGTGCCAGCAGTAAGGGCCGTCTAGCGGCCTACAATGAGCAGTTCTTC
TRBJ2-5 17 TRBV13 TRBD1 . CASSSGWGQGARETQYF TGTGCCAGCAGCTCCGGGTGGGGACAGGGGGCGCGGGAGACCCAGTACTTC
TRBJ1-1 12 TRBV29-1 TRBD1 . CSVADRAAEAFF TGCAGCGTGGCGGACAGGGCGGCTGAAGCTTTCTTT
TRBJ2-7 15 TRBV13 TRBD2 . CASRRGLAGDYEQYF TGTGCCAGCAGGAGAGGACTAGCGGGGGACTACGAGCAGTACTTC
TRBJ1-5 18 TRBV7-2 . . CASSLVSSGAGGDQPQHF TGTGCCAGCAGCTTGGTCTCGTCGGGGGCAGGAGGAGATCAGCCCCAGCATTTT
TRBJ1-5 13 TRBV20-1 . . CSASYGTNQPQHF TGCAGTGCTAGCTACGGGACCAATCAGCCCCAGCATTTT
TRBJ2-7 13 TRBV27 TRBD1 . CATWTGASYEQYF TGTGCCACGTGGACAGGCGCCTCCTACGAGCAGTACTTC
TRBJ2-1 14 TRBV5-1 . . CASSSGLSYNEQFF TGCGCCAGCAGCTCGGGACTCTCCTACAATGAGCAGTTCTTC
TRBJ2-5 13 TRBV3-1 TRBD2 once CASSPGRLETQYF TGTGCCAGCAGCCCCGGGAGGTTGGAGACCCAGTACTTC
TRBJ1-5 15 TRBV20-1 . once CSARDLGRSNQPQHF TGCAGTGCTAGAGATTTAGGAAGGTCAAATCAGCCCCAGCATTTT
TRBJ1-1 13 TRBV29-1 TRBD1 . CSARQGVNTEAFF TGCAGCGCCCGACAGGGGGTGAACACTGAAGCTTTCTTT
TRBJ2-6 19 TRBV4-1 TRBD1 . CASSQGTGTGGDGANVLTF TGCGCCAGCAGCCAAGGTACCGGGACAGGGGGCGATGGGGCCAACGTCCTGACTTTC
TRBJ1-2 15 TRBV29-1 . . CSVVSTAVANYGYTF TGCAGCGTCGTATCAACAGCCGTAGCTAACTATGGCTACACCTTC
TRBJ2-3 15 TRBV7-3 . . CASSTWGVGTDTQYF TGTGCCAGCAGCACCTGGGGGGTAGGCACAGATACGCAGTATTTT
TRBJ1-5 13 TRBV12-3/TRBV12-4 . . CASSLAVFQPQHF TGTGCCAGCAGTTTAGCGGTCTTCCAGCCCCAGCATTTT
TRBJ2-3 12 TRBV6-1 . . CASTAAQDTQYF TGTGCCAGCACCGCTGCCCAAGATACGCAGTATTTT
TRBJ2-7 15 TRBV7-2 . . CASSQETRRTYEQYF TGTGCCAGCAGCCAGGAGACTAGGCGCACCTACGAGCAGTACTTC
TRBJ2-1 15 TRBV7-2 TRBD2 . CASSGLVFSYNEQFF TGTGCCAGCAGCGGACTAGTTTTTTCCTACAATGAGCAGTTCTTC
TRBJ1-2 15 TRBV7-3 . . CASSPTVGGTYGYTF TGTGCCAGCAGCCCCACCGTAGGGGGGACCTATGGCTACACCTTC
TRBJ2-3 15 TRBV5-1 . . CASSLGDIRLDTQYF TGCGCCAGCAGCCTGGGGGACATAAGATTGGATACGCAGTATTTT
TRBJ2-1 14 TRBV29-1 TRBD1 . CSASGTEGIDEQFF TGCAGCGCTTCCGGGACAGAGGGCATCGATGAGCAGTTCTTC
TRBJ1-2 15 TRBV7-9 . . CASSHVETQGYGYTF TGTGCCAGCAGCCACGTCGAAACACAGGGCTATGGCTACACCTTC
TRBJ2-3 13 TRBV29-1 . once CSVSRDPTDTQYF TGCAGCGTTTCAAGGGACCCCACAGATACGCAGTATTTT
TRBJ2-5 12 TRBV3-1 . . CASSQGGETQYF TGTGCCAGCAGCCAGGGGGGAGAGACCCAGTACTTC
TRBJ2-7 18 TRBV7-2 TRBD2 few CASSWASGSRRTWSEQYF TGTGCCAGCAGCTGGGCTAGCGGGAGCCGACGTACGTGGAGCGAGCAGTACTTC
TRBJ1-4 15 TRBV7-9 . once CASSLVSRGNEKLFF TGTGCCAGCAGCTTAGTTTCTCGGGGTAATGAAAAACTGTTTTTT
TRBJ1-4 14 TRBV28 . . CASRDSPVNEKLFF TGTGCCAGCAGGGACAGCCCGGTGAATGAAAAACTGTTTTTT
TRBJ2-3 14 TRBV10-3 . . CAIRVASGTDTQYF TGTGCCATCAGGGTAGCGAGCGGCACAGATACGCAGTATTTT
TRBJ1-3 15 TRBV29-1 . . CSVGEGLGAENTIYF TGCAGCGTGGGGGAAGGCCTCGGCGCGGAAAACACCATATATTTT